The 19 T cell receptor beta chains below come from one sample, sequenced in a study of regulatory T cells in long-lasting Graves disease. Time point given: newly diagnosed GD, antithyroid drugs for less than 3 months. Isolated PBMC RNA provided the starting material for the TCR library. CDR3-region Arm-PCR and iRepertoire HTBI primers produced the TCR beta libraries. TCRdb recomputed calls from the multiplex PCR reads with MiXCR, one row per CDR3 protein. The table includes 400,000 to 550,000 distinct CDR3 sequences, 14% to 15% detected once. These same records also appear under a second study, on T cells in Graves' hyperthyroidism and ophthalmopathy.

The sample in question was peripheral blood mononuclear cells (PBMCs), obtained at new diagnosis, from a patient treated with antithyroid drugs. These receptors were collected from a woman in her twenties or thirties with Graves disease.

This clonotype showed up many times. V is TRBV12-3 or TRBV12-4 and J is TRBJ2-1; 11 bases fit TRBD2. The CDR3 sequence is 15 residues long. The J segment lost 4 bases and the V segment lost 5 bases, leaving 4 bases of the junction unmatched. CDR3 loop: CASSPTSGKYNEQFF. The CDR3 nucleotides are TGTGCCAGCAGTCCGACTAGCGGGAAATACAATGAGCAGTTCTTC.

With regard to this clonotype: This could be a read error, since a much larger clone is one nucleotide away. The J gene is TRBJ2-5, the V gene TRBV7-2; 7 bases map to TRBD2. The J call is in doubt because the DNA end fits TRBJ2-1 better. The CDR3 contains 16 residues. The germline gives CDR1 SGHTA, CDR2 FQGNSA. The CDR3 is CASSSRRGRGYNEQFF. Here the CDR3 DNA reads TGTGCCAGCAGCTCACGCCGGGGGAGGGGATACAATGAGCAGTTCTTC.

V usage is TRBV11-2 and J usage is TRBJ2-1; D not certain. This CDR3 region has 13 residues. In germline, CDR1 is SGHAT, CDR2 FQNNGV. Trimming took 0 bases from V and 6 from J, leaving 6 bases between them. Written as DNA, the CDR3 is TGTGCCAGCAGCTTAGAGAACAGCAATGAGCAGTTCTTC. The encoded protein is CASSLENSNEQFF.

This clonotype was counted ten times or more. CDR3 loop: CASSPRQDYYGYTF. CDR3 DNA sequence: TGTGCCAGCTCACCAAGGCAGGACTACTATGGCTACACCTTC. The chain is built from TRBV18 and TRBJ1-2; D call uncertain. Germline values: CDR1 KGHSH, CDR2 LQKENI. The CDR3 runs 14 residues. V dropped 2 bases and J dropped 3 bases, with 10 bases sitting between them.

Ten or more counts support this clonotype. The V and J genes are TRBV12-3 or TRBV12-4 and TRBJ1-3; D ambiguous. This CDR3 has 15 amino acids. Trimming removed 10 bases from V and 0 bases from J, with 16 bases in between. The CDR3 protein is CATDPDFLSGNTIYF. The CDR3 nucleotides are TGTGCCACAGATCCGGACTTTCTCTCTGGAAACACCATATATTTT.

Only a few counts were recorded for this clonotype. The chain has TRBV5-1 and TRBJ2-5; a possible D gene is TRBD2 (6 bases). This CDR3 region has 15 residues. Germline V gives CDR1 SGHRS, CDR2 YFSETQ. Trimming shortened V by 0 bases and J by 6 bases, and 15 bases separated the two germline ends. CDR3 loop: CASSLDAGPQKTQYF. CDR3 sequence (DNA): TGCGCCAGCAGCTTGGATGCGGGGCCCCAGAAGACCCAGTACTTC.

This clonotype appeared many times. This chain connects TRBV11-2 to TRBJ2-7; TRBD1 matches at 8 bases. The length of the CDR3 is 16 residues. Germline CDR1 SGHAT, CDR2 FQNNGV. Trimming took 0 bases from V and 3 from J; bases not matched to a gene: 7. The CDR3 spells CASSLESTGGGYEQYF. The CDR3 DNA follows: TGTGCCAGCAGCTTAGAGTCTACAGGGGGTGGCTACGAGCAGTACTTC.

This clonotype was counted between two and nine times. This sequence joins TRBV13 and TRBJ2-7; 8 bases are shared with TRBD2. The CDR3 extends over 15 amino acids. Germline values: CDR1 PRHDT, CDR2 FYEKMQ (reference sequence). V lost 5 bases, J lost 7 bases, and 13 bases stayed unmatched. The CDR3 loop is CASSPRLARAGEQYF. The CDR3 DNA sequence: TGTGCCAGCAGCCCCCGACTAGCGAGAGCAGGGGAGCAGTACTTC.

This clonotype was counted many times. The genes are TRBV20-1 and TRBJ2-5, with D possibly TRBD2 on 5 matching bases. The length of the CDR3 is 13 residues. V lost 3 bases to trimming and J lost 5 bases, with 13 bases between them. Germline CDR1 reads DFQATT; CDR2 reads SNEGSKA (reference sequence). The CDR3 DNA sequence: TGCAGTGCTAGCGTGCCCACGGGGGAGACCCAGTACTTC. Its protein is CSASVPTGETQYF.

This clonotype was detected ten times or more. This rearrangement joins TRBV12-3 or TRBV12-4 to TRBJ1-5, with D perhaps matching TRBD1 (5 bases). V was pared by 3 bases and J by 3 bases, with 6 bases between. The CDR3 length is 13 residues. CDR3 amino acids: CASSLTDNQPQHF. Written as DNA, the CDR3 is TGTGCCAGCAGTTTGACAGACAATCAGCCCCAGCATTTT.

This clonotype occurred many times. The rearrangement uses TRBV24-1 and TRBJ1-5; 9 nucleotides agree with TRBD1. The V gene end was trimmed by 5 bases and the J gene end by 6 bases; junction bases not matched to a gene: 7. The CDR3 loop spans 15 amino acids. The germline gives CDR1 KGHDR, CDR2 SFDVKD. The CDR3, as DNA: TGTGCCACCAGTGCAACAGGGGGCTGGTTTCAGCCCCAGCATTTT. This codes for CATSATGGWFQPQHF.

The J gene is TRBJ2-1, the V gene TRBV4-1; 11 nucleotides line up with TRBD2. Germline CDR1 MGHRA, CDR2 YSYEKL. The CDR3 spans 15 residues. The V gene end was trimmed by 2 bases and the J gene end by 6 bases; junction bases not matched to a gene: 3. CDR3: CASSQRLAGPNEQFF. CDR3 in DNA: TGCGCCAGCAGCCAACGACTAGCGGGACCCAATGAGCAGTTCTTC.

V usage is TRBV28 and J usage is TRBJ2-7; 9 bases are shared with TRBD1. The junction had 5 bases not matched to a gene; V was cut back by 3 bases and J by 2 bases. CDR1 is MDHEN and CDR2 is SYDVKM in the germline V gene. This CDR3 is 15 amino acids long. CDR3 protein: CASSFGTGTAYEQYF. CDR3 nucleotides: TGTGCCAGCAGTTTCGGGACAGGGACAGCCTACGAGCAGTACTTC. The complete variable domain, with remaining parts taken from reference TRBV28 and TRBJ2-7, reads DVKVTQSSRYLVKRTGEKVFLECVQDMDHENMFWYRQDPGLGLRLIYFSYDVKMKEKGDIPEGYSVSREKKERFSLILESASTNQTSMYLCASSFGTGTAYEQYFGPGTRLTVT.

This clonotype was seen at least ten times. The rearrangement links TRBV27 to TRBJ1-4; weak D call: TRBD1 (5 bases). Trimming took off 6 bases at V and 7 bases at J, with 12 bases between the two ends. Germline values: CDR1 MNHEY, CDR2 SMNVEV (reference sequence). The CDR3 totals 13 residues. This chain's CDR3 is CASSRAVGEKLFF. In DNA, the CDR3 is TGTGCCAGCAGCAGGGCCGTGGGTGAAAAACTGTTTTTT. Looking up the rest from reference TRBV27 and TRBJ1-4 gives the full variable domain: EAQVTQNPRYLITVTGKKLTVTCSQNMNHEYMSWYRQDPGLGLRQIYYSMNVEVTDKGDVPEGYKVSRKEKRNFPLILESPSPNQTSLYFCASSRAVGEKLFFGSGTQLSVL.

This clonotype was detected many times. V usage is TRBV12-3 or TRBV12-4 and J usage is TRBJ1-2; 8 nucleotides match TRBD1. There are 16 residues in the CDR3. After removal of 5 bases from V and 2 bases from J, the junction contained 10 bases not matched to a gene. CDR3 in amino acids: CASSPYRDRPNYGYTF. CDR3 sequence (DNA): TGTGCCAGCAGTCCATACCGGGACAGGCCAAACTATGGCTACACCTTC.

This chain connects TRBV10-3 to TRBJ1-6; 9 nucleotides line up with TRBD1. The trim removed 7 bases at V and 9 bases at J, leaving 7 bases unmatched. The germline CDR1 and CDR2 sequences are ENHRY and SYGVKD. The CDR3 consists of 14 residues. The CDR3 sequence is CAIKPGTGTSPLHF. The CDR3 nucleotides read TGTGCCATCAAGCCCGGGACAGGGACTTCACCCCTCCACTTT.

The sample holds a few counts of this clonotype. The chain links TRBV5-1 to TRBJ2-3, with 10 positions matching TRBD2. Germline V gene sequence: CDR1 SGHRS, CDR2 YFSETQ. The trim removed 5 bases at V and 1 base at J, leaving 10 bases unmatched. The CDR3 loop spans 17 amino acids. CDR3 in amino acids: CASRRTSGISGTDTQYF. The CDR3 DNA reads TGCGCCAGCAGACGGACTAGCGGTATAAGTGGCACAGATACGCAGTATTTT.

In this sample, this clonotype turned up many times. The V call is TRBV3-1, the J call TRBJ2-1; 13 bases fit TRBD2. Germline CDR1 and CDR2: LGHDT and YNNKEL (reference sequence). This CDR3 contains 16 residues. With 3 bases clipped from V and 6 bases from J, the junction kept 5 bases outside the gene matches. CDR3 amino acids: CASSQAGTSGTNEQFF. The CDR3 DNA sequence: TGTGCCAGCAGCCAGGCCGGGACTAGCGGGACCAATGAGCAGTTCTTC.

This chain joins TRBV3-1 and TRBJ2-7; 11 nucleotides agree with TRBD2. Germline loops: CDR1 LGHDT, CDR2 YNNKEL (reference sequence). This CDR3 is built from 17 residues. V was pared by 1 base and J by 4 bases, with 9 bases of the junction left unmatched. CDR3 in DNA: TGTGCCAGCAGCCAAGGTCTACGAGTAGCGGGAGGGTACGAGCAGTACTTC. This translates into CASSQGLRVAGGYEQYF.